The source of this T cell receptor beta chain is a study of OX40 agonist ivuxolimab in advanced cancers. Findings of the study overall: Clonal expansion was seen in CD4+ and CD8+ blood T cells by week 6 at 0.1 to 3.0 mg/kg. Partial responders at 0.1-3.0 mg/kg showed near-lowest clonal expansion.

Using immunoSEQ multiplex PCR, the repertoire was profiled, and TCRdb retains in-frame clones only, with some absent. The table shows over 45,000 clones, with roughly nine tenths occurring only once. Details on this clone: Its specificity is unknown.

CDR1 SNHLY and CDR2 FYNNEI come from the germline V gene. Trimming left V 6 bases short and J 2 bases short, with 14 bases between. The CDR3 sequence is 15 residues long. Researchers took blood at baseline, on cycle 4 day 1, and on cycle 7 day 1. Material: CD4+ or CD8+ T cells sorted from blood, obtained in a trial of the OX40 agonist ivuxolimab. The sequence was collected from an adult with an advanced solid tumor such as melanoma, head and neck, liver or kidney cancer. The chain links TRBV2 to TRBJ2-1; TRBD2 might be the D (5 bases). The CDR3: CASRLLGATYNEQFF. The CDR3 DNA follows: TGTGCCAGCAGGCTTTTGGGAGCTACCTACAATGAGCAGTTCTTC.